Here is one TCR beta chain with its context. The antigen it recognizes is unknown. No base quality values were provided; no much bigger clone lies one nucleotide off. The source of the sample is a study of T cells in narcolepsy (dated by TCRdb to 2016 to 2019). Regarding the study in general: The study enrolled patients with narcolepsy type 1 or type 2 (NT1, NT2) together with healthy control donors. To look for autoreactive T cells in narcolepsy patients that target self-antigens of hypocretin neurons (hypocretin, TRIB2), the study used TCR Vbeta sequencing to follow clonotypes in blood and CSF.

For TCR Vbeta sequencing, memory CD4+ T cells were sorted ex vivo from the peripheral blood of both healthy controls and narcolepsy patients. CDR1 is given as SEHNR and CDR2 as FQNEAQ, both from the germline V gene (reference sequence). Reading from cysteine to phenylalanine, the CDR3 counts 13 amino acids. Only CDR3 DNA is held: 39 bases, read in frame from base 1. V loses 0 bases, J loses 3 bases, and the germline ends lie 5 bases apart. Results the study describes overall, beyond this receptor: Numbers of sequenced blood memory CD4+ clonotypes were comparable, averaging approximately 40,000 in patients and about 33,000 in controls. Some blood memory CD4+ repertoires from patients and controls contained no sequences matching autoreactive T cell clones. In plots comparing CSF and blood CD4+ T cell clonotypes from the same patient, HCRT-specific and TRIB2-specific autoreactive clonotypes were highlighted. Autoreactive clonotypes were reported to be detected serially in the blood of the same patients and of different patients, but not in the blood of healthy controls.

The library came from the immunoSEQ multiplex PCR assay. TCRdb took this table from immuneACCESS and kept in-frame rearrangements with V and J called. Such tables lack part of the clones; where checked against another copy, unresolved V genes explain under half of the gap, and the rest is unexplained. The sample includes around 25,000 clones, with about 89% observed a single time. The top ten clonotypes cover around 1.1% of the sample. The receptor comes from a human donor with narcolepsy. The sample consisted of CD45RA- memory CD4+ T cells from PBMCs. According to the study, the label for this sample's cell subset or site signals: memory T cells sorted ex vivo from peripheral blood. The rearrangement joined TRBV7-9 to TRBJ1-1; the D gene is unclear. The CDR3 protein sequence reads: CASSLAQYTEAFF. The bases read TGTGCCAGCAGCTTAGCGCAGTACACTGAAGCTTTCTTT.